A single sample gave rise to the 18 T cell receptor beta chains below, sequenced in a study of shared clonotypes between healthy human individuals. Terminally differentiated effector memory CD45RA+ cells were excluded by CCR7 positive selection of CD45RO-negative cells. Only in-frame clones appear in the TCRdb table, and some are missing; sequencing was by immunoSEQ multiplex PCR. The sample includes 550,000 to 750,000 clones, roughly nine tenths seen only once; the top ten take about 24%. The sample consisted of naive CD8+ T cells sorted from blood. These receptor sequences come from a man aged 25 to 40 in good health.

This clone came up once. The chain uses TRBV6-6 and TRBJ1-2; D not resolved. Trimming took 4 bases from V and 6 from J, leaving 18 bases between them. This CDR3 region has 15 residues. From germline, CDR1 is MNHNY and CDR2 SVGAGI (reference sequence). The CDR3 here is CASSSPRGPEDGYTF. CDR3 in DNA: TGTGCCAGCAGTTCCCCAAGAGGGCCTGAGGATGGCTACACCTTC.

CDR3 coding DNA: TGTGCCAGCAGTTTTTATGAGAGCTCCTACGAGCAGTACTTC. Amino acid sequence: CASSFYESSYEQYF. This rearrangement joins TRBV28 to TRBJ2-7, with D hard to call. Germline CDR1 MDHEN, CDR2 SYDVKM. Trimming removed 3 bases at V and 0 bases at J, with 9 bases between. This CDR3 is 14 amino acids long.

The V gene is TRBV2, the J gene TRBJ2-4, with 14 bases matching TRBD2. The CDR3 length is 15 residues. V dropped 11 bases and J dropped 2; count of bases not matched to a gene: 5. CDR1 and CDR2 from the germline V gene are SNHLY and FYNNEI. CDR3 region: CAGLAGGGTKNIQYF. CDR3 sequence (DNA): TGTGCCGGACTAGCGGGAGGAGGGACCAAAAACATTCAGTACTTC.

The CDR3 sequence: CASSPTGTGSNTEAFF. Written as DNA, the CDR3 is TGTGCCAGCAGCCCCACCGGGACAGGGTCGAACACTGAAGCTTTCTTT. The chain uses TRBV5-5 and TRBJ1-1; TRBD1 aligns across 9 bases. Germline assignment: CDR1 SGHKS and CDR2 YYEKEE (reference sequence). With 4 bases clipped from V and 1 base from J, the junction kept 8 bases outside the gene matches. The CDR3 loop spans 16 amino acids. Using reference TRBV5-5 and TRBJ1-1 for the parts outside the CDR3, the full variable domain is DAGVTQSPTHLIKTRGQQVTLRCSPISGHKSVSWYQQVLGQGPQFIFQYYEKEERGRGNFPDRFSARQFPNYSSELNVNALLLGDSALYLCASSPTGTGSNTEAFFGQGTRLTVV.

Worth noting for this clone: The same CDR3 is also encoded by other DNA sequences in this sample. The J gene is TRBJ2-3, the V gene TRBV7-2; 10 bases match TRBD2. Losses at the gene ends were 4 bases for V and 5 bases for J; bases not matched to a gene: 6. This CDR3 contains 15 residues. Germline V gene sequence: CDR1 SGHTA, CDR2 FQGNSA. The CDR3 bases are TGTGCCAGCAGCTCCTTAGCGGGAGGCCTAGATACGCAGTATTTT. It yields the protein CASSSLAGGLDTQYF.

This chain uses TRBV12-2 with TRBJ2-1; the listed D gene, TRBD1, was not tested against the DNA. TRBV12-2 is a listed pseudogene. The CDR3 contains 13 residues. The CDR3 loop reads CASRLGLYNEQFF. CDR3 sequence (DNA): TGTGCAAGTCGCTTAGGGCTCTACAATGAGCAGTTCTTC.

The chain combines TRBV6-5 with TRBJ2-7, with D possibly TRBD2 on 5 matching bases. The CDR3 is made up of 12 amino acids. V was clipped by 6 bases and J by 6 bases, with 12 bases between them. In germline, CDR1 is MNHEY, CDR2 SVGAGI. CDR3 residues: CASSLAGREQYF. CDR3 sequence (DNA): TGTGCCAGCAGCCTAGCCGGGCGCGAGCAGTACTTC.

The V and J genes are TRBV11-2 and TRBJ2-5, with 9 nucleotides matching TRBD2. Trimming took 5 bases from V and 7 from J; bases not matched to a gene: 11. CDR3 length: 15 amino acids. CDR1 and CDR2 (germline): SGHAT, FQNNGV. Here the CDR3 reads CASSPEASGKGTQYF. The CDR3 DNA sequence: TGTGCCAGCAGCCCAGAGGCTAGCGGGAAGGGGACCCAGTACTTC.

The chain recombines TRBV28 with TRBJ2-5, with 8 bases that match TRBD1. This CDR3 contains 14 residues. Germline CDR1 MDHEN, CDR2 SYDVKM. The J segment lost 5 bases and the V segment lost 11 bases, leaving 13 bases of the junction unmatched. The CDR3 loop is CARTTRTGRETQYF. The CDR3 coding sequence is TGTGCCCGAACGACCCGGACAGGGAGGGAGACCCAGTACTTC.

The chain links TRBV27 to TRBJ2-3; the match to TRBD1 covers 8 bases. This CDR3 is 16 amino acids long. Germline V gives CDR1 MNHEY, CDR2 SMNVEV (reference sequence). The ends lost 2 bases at V and 0 bases at J; junction bases unmatched: 4. The DNA of the CDR3 is TGTGCCAGCAGTTTAACAAGGACAGGGAGCACAGATACGCAGTATTTT. Protein: CASSLTRTGSTDTQYF.

The chain links TRBV7-2 to TRBJ1-1; D uncertain. The V gene's germline CDR1 is SGHTA and CDR2 FQGNSA. The V end was cut by 1 base, the J end by 6 bases, with 6 bases between. The CDR3 loop spans 12 amino acids. As DNA, the CDR3 is TGTGCCAGCAGCTTAGGTGGGGCTGAAGCTTTCTTT. Translating it yields CASSLGGAEAFF.

As DNA, the CDR3 is TGTGCCAGCAGCGCCAATGGACTAGGGATCGGCAATGAGCAGTTCTTC. Protein: CASSANGLGIGNEQFF. The chain employs TRBV7-6 and TRBJ2-1; 7 bases match TRBD2. Losses at the gene ends were 5 bases for V and 6 bases for J; bases not matched to a gene: 13. The germline V gene has CDR1 SGHVS and CDR2 FNYEAQ. CDR3 length: 16 amino acids.

This chain connects TRBV10-3 to TRBJ2-1; 7 bases line up with TRBD2. The germline CDR1 and CDR2 sequences are ENHRY and SYGVKD. The length of the CDR3 is 17 residues. The junction had 11 bases not matched to a gene; V was cut back by 5 bases and J by 1 base. CDR3 nucleotide sequence: TGTGCCATCAGTAAAGACCTAGCGGAGGGATCCTACAATGAGCAGTTCTTC. This codes for CAISKDLAEGSYNEQFF.

This clone was detected once. This sequence joins TRBV15 and TRBJ1-1, with unresolved D. V lost 5 bases to trimming and J lost 4 bases, with 14 bases between them. Germline CDR1 LNHNV, CDR2 YYDKDF (reference sequence). This CDR3 has 14 residues. The CDR3: CATSPPTGGTEAFF. CDR3 DNA sequence: TGTGCCACCAGCCCCCCGACGGGTGGCACTGAAGCTTTCTTT.

The chain recombines TRBV28 with TRBJ2-5; no firm D call. This CDR3 contains 12 residues. Germline CDR1 and CDR2: MDHEN and SYDVKM. Trimming took off 5 bases at V and 5 bases at J, with 9 bases between the two ends. The CDR3 DNA reads as TGTGCCAGCAGTCCGCCTGTGGAGACCCAGTACTTC. It translates to CASSPPVETQYF.

The chain employs TRBV5-1 and TRBJ2-7; D is possibly TRBD2 (6 bases). V dropped 5 bases and J dropped 3 bases, with 12 bases sitting between them. CDR1 and CDR2 (germline): SGHRS, YFSETQ. CDR3 length: 13 residues. Here the CDR3 reads CASRLGGGYEQYF. CDR3 DNA sequence: TGCGCCAGCAGGCTCGGGGGAGGCTACGAGCAGTACTTC.

The chain couples TRBV29-1 to TRBJ2-7, with 14 positions matching TRBD2. The CDR3 length is 16 residues. Germline lookup yields CDR1 SQVTM and CDR2 ANQGSEA. The V gene end was trimmed by 4 bases and the J gene end by 3 bases; junction bases not matched to a gene: 8. CDR3 sequence reads: CSVVGLAGVALYEQYF. The CDR3 DNA follows: TGCAGCGTTGTGGGACTAGCGGGAGTGGCCCTCTACGAGCAGTACTTC.

CDR3 protein: CASSAQVMNTEAFF. For the CDR3, the DNA is TGCGCCAGCAGCGCTCAGGTAATGAACACTGAAGCTTTCTTT. V gene TRBV5-1 combines with J gene TRBJ1-1; D is undetermined. Germline lookup yields CDR1 SGHRS and CDR2 YFSETQ. V was shortened by 4 bases and J by 0 bases, with 10 bases between the two germline ends. The CDR3 has 14 residues.